This TCR beta chain was sequenced for a study of human T cells and chemical hapten exposure (dated by TCRdb to about 2021). As for the study more broadly: For sensitization, 2% DPC in acetone was applied to a roughly 2 cm by roughly 2 cm area of upper inner arm skin. Most of the patients in the cohort were female, and the cohort covered alopecia areata with under or over 50% scalp involvement, alopecia totalis and alopecia universalis. Blood for TCR sequencing was provided by twenty-nine alopecia patients at one to four time points (pre-sensitization, 2, 6 and 24 weeks). Throughout the approximately 24-week study period, patients were also given weekly therapeutic DPC doses on the scalp. This study followed changes in the peripheral blood TCR repertoire in vivo during primary and secondary sensitization of alopecia patients to the hapten diphenylcyclopropenone (DPC). The libraries were sequenced as a pool, and the TCR yield per sample differed mostly because of small variations in library volumes within the pool. Blood samples were taken from patients before sensitization (week 0) and at 2, 6 and about 24 weeks after DPC sensitization. Patch tests used Finn chambers with 0.01% DPC on the upper back, scored after 6 days by International Contact Dermatitis Research Group standards.

This clonotype was picked up a small number of times. The antigen it binds to is not known. It has no much larger one-base neighbor in the sample; base qualities were not kept. Sequences LNHNV (CDR1) and YYDKDF (CDR2) are obtained from the germline V gene (reference sequence). Trimming takes 1 base off V and 4 bases off J; junction bases not matched to a gene: 10. There are 16 amino acids in the CDR3, from cysteine to phenylalanine inclusive. Kept here is only the CDR3 DNA, which spans 48 bases and is read in frame from base 1. The sample's time point label is to be understood as: pre-sensitization, week 0. Per the publication, the treatment or condition label means: therapeutic diphenylcyclopropenone sensitization with weekly scalp DPC. At every patch-test visit, the blood draw took place before the patch test was put on. Patients were considered eligible if aged 18 to 70, diagnosed with alopecia and deemed suitable for DPC therapy, and patients were excluded if pregnant. Total RNA was extracted from unfractionated whole blood that had been collected in Tempus Blood RNA tubes.

On the study overall, not on this receptor specifically: Expanded TCRs formed significantly more large CDR3 similarity clusters than pre-sensitization or healthy control sets, consistent with antigen-driven responses. Repeated subsampling changed both the strength of the expansion versus patch-test correlation and the threshold at which that correlation became significant. The number of TCRs above 1 in 1000 frequency did not change with DPC sensitization; there was no evidence of global repertoire structure alterations. Because all patients had alopecia, a presumed autoimmune disease, the immune response of the patients might differ from that of healthy individuals. A positive correlation was found between the number of PT1 expanded TCRs and patch test score, with significance reached at thresholds 8, 16 and 32 but not 4.

The library was made by RACE. TCRdb lists the instrument as NextSeq 500. During library preparation, unique molecular identifiers were attached to individual cDNA molecules so that TCRs could be counted in a quantitative, reproducible way. Each blood RNA sample was used to sequence both TCR alpha and TCR beta chains. Per the source publication's procedure: Samples had a median of roughly 91,000 TCRs, with a range from about 20,000 to 690,600. The Decombinator software suite was used to annotate the V, J and CDR3 of the TCR reads. To make PS versus PT1 abundance plots, every sample was subsampled to the same number of TCRs (28,000). Expanded TCRs were defined as absent before sensitization and observed at least eight times at the 2-week time point. The public reads were quality trimmed at Q25 with fastp and then assembled into clones with MiXCR by TCRdb, keeping productive beta chains. Merged by CDR3 protein, the rows form single entries marked with the most common genes and DNA. TCRdb's processing, not the authors', yielded these V and J calls. For this sample the table gives about 380,000 distinct CDR3 sequences, of which roughly 4.6% were detected only once. Clones ranked in the top ten supply about 2.5% of the sample.

This TCR derives from a woman in her forties or fifties with alopecia areata. Some clones in this sample may be carry-over from other donors' samples. The sequencing used whole blood, collected in connection with sensitization to the hapten diphenylcyclopropenone (DPC). The sequence joins TRBV15 to TRBJ2-7; 7 bases in the middle match TRBD1. The bases read TGTGCCACCAGCAGAGCGGACAGGACGGGAACTTACGAGCAGTACTTC. This encodes CATSRADRTGTYEQYF.